Listed here are 8 T cell receptor beta chains from one sample, sequenced in a study of blood T cell repertoires in COVID-19. The data were produced by immunoSEQ multiplex PCR, yet TCRdb's version contains in-frame clones alone and is incomplete. This sample carries about 150,000 clones, 75% to 90% of them seen once, and the ten largest clones take more than 3.5%. The specimen sequenced was PBMCs or T cells enriched from blood (not recorded which). The receptor set was obtained from a man aged 45 to 65 who had recovered from COVID-19.

The gene calls are TRBV19 and TRBJ1-5, with D perhaps TRBD1 (5 bases). From germline, CDR1 is LNHDA and CDR2 SQIVND (reference sequence). The length of the CDR3 is 15 residues. The V end was cut by 6 bases, the J end by 2 bases, with 14 bases between. The DNA of the CDR3 is TGTGCCAGTAGCGGGGTCGGGGGTGGCAATCAGCCCCAGCATTTT. Amino acids: CASSGVGGGNQPQHF.

V gene TRBV6-5 combines with J gene TRBJ2-5, with D possibly being TRBD2 (5 bases). Per germline, CDR1 MNHEY and CDR2 SVGAGI. The ends were cut back, 7 bases at V and 5 bases at J, with 17 bases in the middle. CDR3 length equals 14 residues. This CDR3 is CASKPGSNRETQYF. The CDR3 DNA sequence: TGTGCCAGCAAACCGGGATCCAACCGGGAGACCCAGTACTTC.

The chain recombines TRBV6-5 with TRBJ1-2; 7 bases map to TRBD1. This CDR3 is 13 amino acids long. V was pared by 6 bases and J by 2 bases, with 3 bases of the junction left unmatched. CDR1 and CDR2 (germline): MNHEY, SVGAGI. The CDR3 protein is CASRIQGNYGYTF. The CDR3 DNA reads TGTGCCAGCAGAATACAGGGGAACTATGGCTACACCTTC.

In its sample, this clone was seen once. The V call is TRBV27, the J call TRBJ1-2; no definite D call. The CDR3 is made up of 16 amino acids. V was trimmed by 0 bases and J by 0 bases, leaving 11 bases between them. The germline CDR1 and CDR2 sequences are MNHEY and SMNVEV (reference sequence). The CDR3 DNA sequence: TGTGCCAGCAGTTTATCCGCGCCGCTAGCTAACTATGGCTACACCTTC. It translates to CASSLSAPLANYGYTF.

In regard to this clone: At one of its ends the junction is not consistent with the germline gene, which may arise from a read error. V is TRBV15 and J is TRBJ2-4, with a possible D match to TRBD2 (6 bases). The CDR3 totals 16 residues. Looked up from germline, CDR1 is LNHNV and CDR2 is YYDKDF (reference sequence). The CDR3 DNA is TGTGCCACCAGCAGACCCTCGGGGGACCAAGAAGACATTCGGTACTTC. This codes for CATSRPSGDQEDIRYF.

The J gene is TRBJ2-7, the V gene TRBV4-1, with TRBD1 matching 11 bases. CDR3 length: 15 amino acids. CDR1 is MGHRA, CDR2 YSYEKL, per germline. V was clipped by 3 bases and J by 4 bases; unmatched bases: 5. The chain's CDR3 is CASSHPGQGGYEQYF. The CDR3 DNA reads as TGCGCCAGCAGCCACCCGGGACAGGGGGGATACGAGCAGTACTTC.

V and J are TRBV19 and TRBJ1-2; no reliable D call. The CDR3 loop spans 14 amino acids. V lost 7 bases to trimming and J lost 2 bases, with 14 bases between them. From germline, CDR1 is LNHDA and CDR2 SQIVND (reference sequence). CDR3 bases: TGTGCCAGTAAGCGGAGTGAGGGAAACTATGGCTACACCTTC. Translation gives CASKRSEGNYGYTF. Filled out from reference TRBV19 and TRBJ1-2, the complete variable domain reads DGGITQSPKYLFRKEGQNVTLSCEQNLNHDAMYWYRQDPGQGLRLIYYSQIVNDFQKGDIAEGYSVSREKKESFPLTVTSAQKNPTAFYLCASKRSEGNYGYTFGSGTRLTVV.

The chain combines TRBV18 with TRBJ2-3, with TRBD2 matching over 14 bases. Looked up from germline, CDR1 is KGHSH and CDR2 is LQKENI. CDR3 length: 19 residues. With 5 bases clipped from V and 0 bases from J, the junction kept 10 bases outside the gene matches. The CDR3 loop is CASSGAGTSGGSSTDTQYF. In DNA form, the CDR3 reads TGTGCCAGCTCAGGAGCTGGGACTAGCGGGGGCAGTAGCACAGATACGCAGTATTTT.